The source of this TCR beta chain is a study of spatial heterogeneity in lung cancer. Sample time point: sample taken at primary tumor resection. Unsorted tumor, nontumor lung tissue or cryopreserved PBMC supplied the whole RNA. Every individual TCR cDNA molecule carried its own unique molecular identifier, which allowed correction of PCR and sequencing errors. TCRdb re-called the 5' RACE reads through MiXCR, storing one row per CDR3 protein. In the table there are about 75,000 distinct CDR3 sequences, about an eighth of which are singletons. This clonotype occurred a few times. The receptor comes from a male donor with early-stage non-small cell lung cancer. The sample consisted of PBMCs, taken at surgery.

The CDR3: CASRQSGTDTQYF. CDR3 nucleotide sequence: TGTGCCAGTCGACAGAGCGGCACAGATACGCAGTATTTT. This chain links TRBV27 with TRBJ2-3; D may be TRBD1 (5 bases). Per germline, CDR1 MNHEY and CDR2 SMNVEV (reference sequence). V was cut by 9 bases and J by 1 base, with 11 bases left in between. The CDR3 is made up of 13 amino acids.